This note documents a single TCR beta chain sequence. This clonotype appeared many times. Its binding antigen is unknown. No per-base quality is available; no much larger clone lies one base away. The germline V gene (reference sequence) sets CDR1 to LGHDT and CDR2 to YNNKEL. From cysteine to phenylalanine, the CDR3 is 13 amino acids long. Kept here is only the CDR3 DNA, which spans 39 bases and is read in frame from base 1. Between the V and J ends, shortened by 4 bases and 5 bases respectively, the junction contains 12 bases. The sample is drawn from a study of blood T cells in healthy people across ages (dated by TCRdb to 2015 to 2017). In terms of the full investigation: In model experiments, template switching captured roughly one uniquely barcoded TCR beta cDNA molecule for every two T cells. The donors were split into four age groups: young (average 16 years), middle-aged (39), aged (about 62) and long-lived (approximately 80). To avoid experimental bias, donors of different ages were spread randomly across the sequencing lanes. Using the same blood draw, the study looked at two additional independent replicas of 1 million unique cDNA reads for two donors, one aged 18 to 30 and the other aged 80 or older. Using deep sequencing normalized with unique cDNA molecular identifiers, the study measured how TCR beta repertoire diversity changes with age.

Paper-wide results and their limitations: Compared with the aged group, the long-lived group had more naive CD4+ T cells, fewer expanded clones and increased TCR diversity, suggesting age selection. The percentage of naive T cells measured by flow cytometry correlated strongly with observed TCR beta diversity. As age increased, observed TCR beta diversity per million T cells dropped in a roughly linear way, and a significant reduction was already evident by age roughly 40. Bulk unsorted PBMC profiling prevented conclusive comparison of naive and antigen-experienced compartments. Estimates of total diversity from one million sequenced T cells were regarded as lower bounds and underestimates. Because donor CMV infection status was unknown, age-related changes in expanded clonotypes were potentially confounded.

The donors were 40 or so Caucasian individuals from Russia, aged roughly 6 to 90 years, who were systemically healthy. Each donor gave about 9.7 milliliters of peripheral blood, drawn into EDTA-treated Vacutainer tubes. Ficoll-Paque density-gradient centrifugation was used to isolate PBMCs, with at least 6 million obtained per sample. Total RNA, at least 6 micrograms per sample, was extracted from PBMCs with Trizol reagent. For every donor, an aliquot of PBMCs went through flow cytometry to measure the percentages of naive CD45RAhigh/CD27high T cells. The method was 5' RACE. Instrument used: Illumina HiSeq 2500. A second PCR of roughly 6 to 11 cycles was performed with a sample-barcoded 5' primer and a J-beta primer mix. A template-switch 5' adaptor carrying 12 random nucleotides introduced a unique molecular identifier onto each TCR beta cDNA molecule. Each sample yielded at least 3 million CDR3-containing paired-end reads. The Mint cDNA synthesis kit, primed by a TRBC-specific oligonucleotide, was used to synthesize first-strand cDNA from all RNA. All cDNA was treated with uracil-DNA glycosylase and then went through a first 18-cycle PCR with the universal primers M1SS and BC2_uni_R. The authors processed their data as follows. Each sample was normalized by randomly selecting 1 million high-quality reads, each carrying a distinct molecular identifier. Reads sharing molecular identifiers were discarded rather than binned into consensus sequences. CDR3 identification, clonotype clustering and error correction used MiTCR with a Q25 quality threshold and the strictest error-elimination algorithm. A nonparametric unseen species model with Euler transformation was used to estimate lower-bound total TCR beta diversity. TCRdb trimmed the raw reads at Q25, called clones with MiXCR and kept productive beta chains. Duplicate CDR3 protein sequences are folded into a single record with the most common DNA and genes. For this entry, the V and J calls and clone size follow TCRdb and not the study's own pipeline. This sample has about 1.1 million distinct CDR3 sequences in its table, and 30% to 40% of those were observed once. In total, the top ten clones hold around 13% of the sample.

The sequenced sample was blood. This TCR derives from a man younger than 35 in good health. The sequence joins TRBV3-1 to TRBJ2-7; the D gene is not confidently resolved. The DNA reads as follows: TGTGCCAGCAGCCCCAATGGGAAGGACGAGCAGTACTTC. This gives the protein CASSPNGKDEQYF.